Listed here are 27 T cell receptor beta chains from one sample, sequenced in a study of blood T cell repertoires in COVID-19. TCRdb keeps only in-frame clones here, not all; method: immunoSEQ multiplex PCR. The sample has roughly 140,000 clones, roughly 88% seen once. The sequenced sample consisted of peripheral blood. Source of these receptors: a woman between 45 and 65 years old in a cohort sampled during active or convalescent COVID-19.

The chain employs TRBV5-4 and TRBJ1-2; D might be TRBD1 (6 bases). CDR1 is SGHNT, CDR2 YYREEE, per germline (reference sequence). V lost 4 bases and J 4 bases, leaving 17 bases between the germline ends. The CDR3 is made up of 15 amino acids. This CDR3 is CASSQRQAGLYGYTF. Written as DNA, the CDR3 is TGTGCCAGCAGCCAGAGACAGGCAGGACTCTATGGCTACACCTTC.

The genes are TRBV30 and TRBJ1-1; no clear D. Trimming took 2 bases from V and 3 from J, leaving 7 bases between them. The CDR3 has 12 amino acids. Per the germline V gene, CDR1 is GTSNPN and CDR2 is SVGIG (reference sequence). The CDR3 loop reads CAWSWSDTEAFF. Here the CDR3 DNA reads TGTGCCTGGAGTTGGTCGGACACTGAAGCTTTCTTT.

This rearrangement joins TRBV6-5 to TRBJ1-6; D might be TRBD1 (5 bases). CDR1 MNHEY and CDR2 SVGAGI come from the germline V gene. Trimming removed 0 bases from V and 10 bases from J, with 16 bases in between. The CDR3 contains 16 residues. The CDR3 nucleotides are TGTGCCAGCAGTTACTCGGCAGGGTATCACGGCTCACCCCTCCACTTT. Its protein product is CASSYSAGYHGSPLHF.

The J gene is TRBJ2-5, the V gene TRBV3-1 (or the pseudogene TRBV3-2), with 11 bases that match TRBD1. Germline V gene sequence: CDR1 LGHDT, CDR2 YNNKEL (reference sequence). The junction had 3 bases not matched to a gene; V was cut back by 1 base and J by 8 bases. CDR3 length equals 14 residues. CDR3 nucleotides: TGTGCCAGCAGCCAAGGGACAGGGGGCGGAACCCAGTACTTC. Protein product: CASSQGTGGGTQYF.

The V gene is TRBV2, the J gene TRBJ1-1; D is unresolved. Trimming cost V 5 bases and J 2 bases, with 12 bases left between them. Germline CDR1 is SNHLY and CDR2 is FYNNEI. This CDR3 comprises 14 residues. CDR3 sequence (DNA): TGTGCCAGCAGTAGACGGGGTTTAAACACTGAAGCTTTCTTT. Amino acid sequence: CASSRRGLNTEAFF.

J is TRBJ1-5 and V is TRBV4-3; maybe TRBD1 (6 bases). The germline CDR1 and CDR2 sequences are LGHNA and YSLEER. CDR3 length equals 15 residues. V was trimmed by 1 base and J by 6 bases, leaving 13 bases between them. CDR3 coding DNA: TGCGCCAGCAGCCAAGCTCTTGAAGGGGGTCAGCCCCAGCATTTT. As protein: CASSQALEGGQPQHF.

This rearrangement joins TRBV5-1 to TRBJ1-2; TRBD1 matches at 8 bases. V was clipped by 0 bases and J by 4 bases; unmatched bases: 2. The CDR3 consists of 14 residues. Per the germline V gene, CDR1 is SGHRS and CDR2 is YFSETQ. CDR3 region: CASSLAGGLYGYTF. The CDR3 coding sequence is TGCGCCAGCAGCTTGGCAGGGGGCCTCTATGGCTACACCTTC.

This clone was found many times. CDR3 loop: CASSSLRDTDAYEQYF. CDR3 DNA sequence: TGTGCCAGCAGCTCGCTTAGGGACACCGATGCCTACGAGCAGTACTTC. The V call is TRBV7-9, the J call TRBJ2-7; perhaps TRBD1 as D (6 bases). The CDR3 covers 16 residues. Germline CDR1 and CDR2: SEHNR and FQNEAQ (reference sequence). V was shortened by 4 bases and J by 2 bases, with 18 bases between the two germline ends.

This chain connects TRBV2 to TRBJ2-1; TRBD2 agrees at 10 bases. The V and J ends lost 6 bases and 6 bases, in that order; junction bases with no gene match: 8. CDR1 and CDR2 from the germline V gene are SNHLY and FYNNEI. This CDR3 has 15 residues. The CDR3 bases are TGTGCCAGCAGAGCTTCAGCGGGGGGGCGCAATGAGCAGTTCTTC. This codes for CASRASAGGRNEQFF.

The rearrangement joins TRBV4-3 to TRBJ2-7, with D possibly TRBD1 on 5 matching bases. The CDR3 spans 15 residues. Germline CDR1 reads LGHNA; CDR2 reads YSLEER. V was cut by 1 base and J by 3 bases, with 13 bases left in between. This CDR3 is CASSQARQYFYEQYF. The DNA of the CDR3 is TGCGCCAGCAGCCAAGCCAGACAGTACTTCTACGAGCAGTACTTC.

The CDR3 here is CASSGLKTGRTEAFF. The CDR3 DNA reads TGTGCCAGCAGTGGGCTCAAGACAGGGAGGACTGAAGCTTTCTTT. The V and J genes are TRBV2 and TRBJ1-1, with 7 bases fitting TRBD1. The germline V gene encodes CDR1 SNHLY and CDR2 FYNNEI. The CDR3 has 15 amino acids. V lost 4 bases and J lost 5; bases outside the gene matches: 10.

The V and J genes are TRBV14 and TRBJ2-3; D ambiguous. Germline V gene lookup returns CDR1 SGHDN and CDR2 FVKESK. CDR3 length: 12 amino acids. Trimming took 3 bases from V and 2 from J, leaving 3 bases between them. The CDR3 is CASSHVTDTQYF. The CDR3 DNA follows: TGTGCCAGCAGCCACGTCACAGATACGCAGTATTTT.

DNA for the CDR3: TGTGCCAGCAGCCAGGGGTCAGGGTACCAGCCCCAGCATTTT. Its protein is CASSQGSGYQPQHF. This chain connects TRBV11-2 to TRBJ1-5, with D perhaps matching TRBD1 (6 bases). This CDR3 has 14 residues. V was pared by 5 bases and J by 7 bases, with 15 bases between. Germline V CDR1 and CDR2: SGHAT, FQNNGV.

The chain links TRBV12-3 or TRBV12-4 to TRBJ2-2; a possible D gene is TRBD2 (5 bases). The V end lost 6 bases, the J end lost 6 bases, and 8 bases lay between the germline ends. The CDR3 covers 12 residues. The CDR3 bases are TGTGCCAGCAGCTCGAGGGCCGGGGAGCTGTTTTTT. The encoded protein is CASSSRAGELFF.

This clone was observed a few times. This rearrangement joins TRBV30 to TRBJ1-2; possible D gene TRBD1, 5 bases. The V gene's germline CDR1 is GTSNPN and CDR2 SVGIG (reference sequence). Trimming left V 3 bases short and J 8 bases short, with 16 bases between. The CDR3 runs 13 residues. CDR3 residues: CAWSKSGTSGYTF. CDR3 bases: TGTGCCTGGAGCAAATCCGGGACTTCCGGCTACACCTTC.

The V gene is TRBV5-1, the J gene TRBJ1-4, with 7 nucleotides matching TRBD1. The V gene end was trimmed by 1 base and the J gene end by 7 bases; junction bases not matched to a gene: 4. This CDR3 is 14 amino acids long. Germline CDR1 and CDR2: SGHRS and YFSETQ. In DNA, the CDR3 is TGCGCCAGCAGCTTGTTCCACAGGGGTGAAAAACTGTTTTTT. Its translation: CASSLFHRGEKLFF. Using reference TRBV5-1 and TRBJ1-4 for the parts outside the CDR3, the full variable domain is KAGVTQTPRYLIKTRGQQVTLSCSPISGHRSVSWYQQTPGQGLQFLFEYFSETQRNKGNFPGRFSGRQFSNSRSEMNVSTLELGDSALYLCASSLFHRGEKLFFGSGTQLSVL.

V is TRBV18 and J is TRBJ1-5, with D perhaps TRBD1 (6 bases). The CDR3 contains 15 residues. Trimming shortened V by 6 bases and J by 4 bases, and 16 bases separated the two germline ends. The germline gives CDR1 KGHSH, CDR2 LQKENI. The CDR3, as DNA: TGTGCCAGCTCCCTGTCAGGGGAACAGAATCAGCCCCAGCATTTT. It specifies CASSLSGEQNQPQHF.

The rearrangement uses TRBV6-2 or TRBV6-3 and TRBJ2-5, with 10 bases identical to TRBD2. The CDR3 loop spans 18 amino acids. V was pared by 1 base and J by 0 bases, with 8 bases of the junction left unmatched. In germline, CDR1 is MNHEY, CDR2 SVGEGT. CDR3 bases: TGTGCCAGCAGTTACTGGGAGCGGGGGGGGAAGTACCAAGAGACCCAGTACTTC. Its protein product is CASSYWERGGKYQETQYF.

The genes are TRBV27 and TRBJ2-7; weak D call: TRBD1 (5 bases). The germline gives CDR1 MNHEY, CDR2 SMNVEV (reference sequence). The CDR3 consists of 12 residues. Between the trimmed V and J ends, which lost 6 bases and 5 bases, there was a span of 11 bases. The CDR3 is CASRQGYDEQYF. The CDR3 coding sequence is TGTGCCAGCAGGCAGGGATACGACGAGCAGTACTTC.

J is TRBJ2-7 and V is TRBV5-1, with TRBD2 matching 13 bases. The CDR3 consists of 16 residues. Trimming took 0 bases from V and 2 from J; bases not matched to a gene: 2. Per germline, CDR1 SGHRS and CDR2 YFSETQ. The CDR3 bases are TGCGCCAGCAGCTTGGCCGGGACTAGCGGGGCCTACGAGCAGTACTTC. Protein: CASSLAGTSGAYEQYF. Drawing the rest from reference TRBV5-1 and TRBJ2-7, the complete variable domain is KAGVTQTPRYLIKTRGQQVTLSCSPISGHRSVSWYQQTPGQGLQFLFEYFSETQRNKGNFPGRFSGRQFSNSRSEMNVSTLELGDSALYLCASSLAGTSGAYEQYFGPGTRLTVT.

The CDR3 is CASSTSTGLGGYTF. The DNA for the CDR3 is TGTGCCAGCAGCACATCGACAGGACTTGGCGGCTACACCTTC. The V gene is TRBV11-1, the J gene TRBJ1-2, with D possibly being TRBD1 (6 bases). CDR1 and CDR2 (germline): SGHAT, FQDESV (reference sequence). CDR3 length: 14 amino acids. Trimming cost V 5 bases and J 8 bases, with 18 bases left between them.

The genes are TRBV5-1 and TRBJ2-7; D possibly corresponds to TRBD2 (6 bases). The CDR3 length is 19 residues. Looked up from germline, CDR1 is SGHRS and CDR2 is YFSETQ. Trimming pared 1 base from V and 2 bases from J, leaving 25 bases between. The CDR3 loop is CASSLRREPSLEYTYEQYF. The CDR3 nucleotides are TGCGCCAGCAGCTTGAGGCGGGAACCCTCGCTCGAATATACCTACGAGCAGTACTTC.

The genes are TRBV4-1 and TRBJ1-3; D gene uncertain. V lost 0 bases and J lost 1, with 16 bases in between. Per the germline V gene, CDR1 is MGHRA and CDR2 is YSYEKL. CDR3 length: 18 amino acids. CDR3 nucleotide sequence: TGCGCCAGCAGCCAAGAAAAAGGAACACGGCGGTCTGGAAACACCATATATTTT. Translation gives CASSQEKGTRRSGNTIYF.

This chain joins TRBV2 and TRBJ2-2, with D possibly TRBD1 on 6 matching bases. This CDR3 spans 16 amino acids. V was pared by 8 bases and J by 0 bases, with 16 bases between. CDR1 is SNHLY, CDR2 FYNNEI, per germline. The CDR3 is CASDIQGTANTGELFF. CDR3 nucleotide sequence: TGTGCCAGCGATATTCAGGGGACGGCGAACACCGGGGAGCTGTTTTTT.

The chain joins TRBV7-2 to TRBJ1-3; D not resolved. Germline CDR1 and CDR2: SGHTA and FQGNSA. This CDR3 is 15 amino acids long. V was trimmed by 1 base and J by 2 bases, leaving 9 bases between them. CDR3 nucleotides: TGTGCCAGCAGCTTAGATCGTATTACTGGAAACACCATATATTTT. Residues: CASSLDRITGNTIYF.

The V and J genes are TRBV7-3 and TRBJ2-1; D is possibly TRBD2 (6 bases). Between the trimmed V and J ends, which lost 2 bases and 2 bases, there was a span of 10 bases. The CDR3 covers 15 residues. Per the germline V gene, CDR1 is SGHTA and CDR2 is FQGTGA. The CDR3 nucleotides read TGTGCCAGCAGCTTAGCGGCGGGGACCTACAATGAGCAGTTCTTC. Protein: CASSLAAGTYNEQFF.

The chain employs TRBV12-2 and TRBJ1-5. TRBV12-2 is labeled a pseudogene. The CDR3 contains 18 residues. The CDR3 here is CASRKRFDSGAAHQPQHF. The CDR3 bases are TGTGCAAGTCGCAAAAGGTTCGACTCGGGAGCCGCTCATCAGCCCCAGCATTTT.